Listed below are T cell receptor beta chains from one sample, sequenced in a study of cytomegalovirus exposure and HLA in healthy donors. The protocol was immunoSEQ multiplex PCR, while the TCRdb copy is restricted to in-frame clones and leaves out a portion. The table shows over 100,000 clones, with 70% to 85% occurring only once. Sample: PBMCs. Every receptor here comes from a man aged 35 to 55 in good health and CMV-seropositive. Each CDR3 is given with its conserved first and last residue. The D gene is left open where the match is weak. Size values are once, few and many counts, or a class for expanded clones, and some rows have none.

CDR3aa: CASSPQGSLSYNEQFF
CDR3nt: TGTGCCAGCAGCCCCCAGGGATCTCTCTCCTACAATGAGCAGTTCTTC
j_gene: TRBJ2-1
len: 16
d_gene: .
v_gene: TRBV7-2
abundance: .

CDR3aa: CASRRRGRGLSTNEKLFF
CDR3nt: TGTGCCAGTCGACGGCGGGGACGGGGTTTATCAACTAATGAAAAACTGTTTTTT
j_gene: TRBJ1-4
len: 18
d_gene: .
v_gene: TRBV19
abundance: .

CDR3aa: CASSSEIRPLAGGADEQFF
CDR3nt: TGTGCCAGCAGTTCCGAAATACGGCCACTAGCGGGGGGGGCGGATGAGCAGTTCTTC
j_gene: TRBJ2-1
len: 19
d_gene: TRBD2
v_gene: TRBV28
abundance: .

CDR3aa: CASSFGLTALGADTQYF
CDR3nt: TGTGCCAGCAGCTTTGGACTAACCGCCTTAGGCGCAGATACGCAGTATTTT
j_gene: TRBJ2-3
len: 17
d_gene: .
v_gene: TRBV7-2
abundance: .

CDR3aa: CASSLRSNEKLFF
CDR3nt: TGTGCCAGCAGCTTGCGTTCTAATGAAAAACTGTTTTTT
j_gene: TRBJ1-4
len: 13
d_gene: .
v_gene: TRBV5-8
abundance: once

CDR3aa: CASSQALAGVGTDTQYF
CDR3nt: TGTGCCAGCAGCCAAGCCTTAGCGGGGGTGGGCACAGATACGCAGTATTTT
j_gene: TRBJ2-3
len: 17
d_gene: TRBD2
v_gene: TRBV4-2
abundance: .

CDR3aa: CATSGRAREQFF
CDR3nt: TGTGCCACCTCTGGGAGGGCCAGGGAGCAGTTCTTC
j_gene: TRBJ2-1
len: 12
d_gene: TRBD2
v_gene: TRBV2
abundance: .

CDR3aa: CASSRIATQETQYF
CDR3nt: TGTGCCAGCAGTAGGATAGCGACCCAAGAGACCCAGTACTTC
j_gene: TRBJ2-5
len: 14
d_gene: .
v_gene: TRBV2
abundance: .

CDR3aa: CASSLDNTAGSLHF
CDR3nt: TGTGCCAGCAGCTTAGATAATACGGCCGGGTCCCTCCACTTT
j_gene: TRBJ1-6
len: 14
d_gene: .
v_gene: TRBV11-3
abundance: .

CDR3aa: CASSPTREDTGELFF
CDR3nt: TGTGCCAGCTCACCCACGCGGGAAGACACCGGGGAGCTGTTTTTT
j_gene: TRBJ2-2
len: 15
d_gene: .
v_gene: TRBV18
abundance: once

CDR3aa: CASSLASSSGNTIYF
CDR3nt: TGTGCCAGCAGTTTAGCGAGTAGCTCTGGAAACACCATATATTTT
j_gene: TRBJ1-3
len: 15
d_gene: .
v_gene: TRBV28
abundance: .

CDR3aa: CASSDSSRGSATEAFF
CDR3nt: TGTGCCAGCAGTGACTCGAGTCGGGGGTCCGCCACTGAAGCTTTCTTT
j_gene: TRBJ1-1
len: 16
d_gene: .
v_gene: TRBV6-4
abundance: .

CDR3aa: CSATQGNGYTF
CDR3nt: TGCAGTGCTACCCAGGGGAATGGCTACACCTTC
j_gene: TRBJ1-2
len: 11
d_gene: .
v_gene: TRBV20-1
abundance: .

CDR3aa: CASSPLGGGRETQYF
CDR3nt: TGCGCCAGCAGCCCCCTAGGGGGGGGACGTGAGACCCAGTACTTC
j_gene: TRBJ2-5
len: 15
d_gene: .
v_gene: TRBV5-1
abundance: .

CDR3aa: CASRWDRDGEQYF
CDR3nt: TGTGCCAGCAGGTGGGACAGGGACGGCGAGCAGTACTTC
j_gene: TRBJ2-7
len: 13
d_gene: TRBD1
v_gene: TRBV28
abundance: .

CDR3aa: CASSWEAGMPLHF
CDR3nt: TGTGCCAGCAGCTGGGAGGCAGGGATGCCCCTCCACTTT
j_gene: TRBJ1-6
len: 13
d_gene: .
v_gene: TRBV7-9
abundance: .

CDR3aa: CASSLGRGTSLGEQYF
CDR3nt: TGTGCCAGCAGCTTAGGACGCGGGACTAGCCTTGGGGAGCAGTACTTC
j_gene: TRBJ2-7
len: 16
d_gene: TRBD2
v_gene: TRBV11-2
abundance: .

CDR3aa: CASRSRQGSSYNEQFF
CDR3nt: TGTGCCAGCAGGTCTCGACAGGGGAGCTCCTACAATGAGCAGTTCTTC
j_gene: TRBJ2-1
len: 16
d_gene: TRBD1
v_gene: TRBV11-2
abundance: .

CDR3aa: CASSSGTGGLRTEAFF
CDR3nt: TGTGCCAGCAGTTCCGGGACAGGGGGGCTGAGGACTGAAGCTTTCTTT
j_gene: TRBJ1-1
len: 16
d_gene: TRBD1
v_gene: TRBV5-4
abundance: .

CDR3aa: CASSPRQGAMVADTQYF
CDR3nt: TGTGCCAGCTCACCACGCCAGGGGGCGATGGTCGCAGATACGCAGTATTTT
j_gene: TRBJ2-3
len: 17
d_gene: TRBD1
v_gene: TRBV18
abundance: once

CDR3aa: CASSLGGTGTDTQYF
CDR3nt: TGTGCCAGCAGCTTAGGTGGGACTGGCACAGATACGCAGTATTTT
j_gene: TRBJ2-3
len: 15
d_gene: .
v_gene: TRBV11-3
abundance: .

CDR3aa: CASSQDGSDYNEQFF
CDR3nt: TGCGCCAGCAGCCAAGATGGTAGCGACTACAATGAGCAGTTCTTC
j_gene: TRBJ2-1
len: 15
d_gene: .
v_gene: TRBV4-1
abundance: .

CDR3aa: CSSSPTSGENEQYF
CDR3nt: TGTTCCAGCAGCCCGACTAGCGGGGAGAACGAGCAGTACTTC
j_gene: TRBJ2-7
len: 14
d_gene: TRBD2
v_gene: TRBV7-9
abundance: .

CDR3aa: CASSLMFGRGAKETQYF
CDR3nt: TGTGCCAGTAGTCTGATGTTCGGGCGGGGGGCCAAAGAGACCCAGTACTTC
j_gene: TRBJ2-5
len: 17
d_gene: TRBD2
v_gene: TRBV19
abundance: .

CDR3aa: CASKKGGASSYNEQFF
CDR3nt: TGTGCCAGCAAAAAAGGAGGGGCCAGCTCCTACAATGAGCAGTTCTTC
j_gene: TRBJ2-1
len: 16
d_gene: .
v_gene: TRBV9
abundance: .

CDR3aa: CASSHPGVNTEAFF
CDR3nt: TGTGCCAGTAGCCACCCGGGGGTGAACACTGAAGCTTTCTTT
j_gene: TRBJ1-1
len: 14
d_gene: .
v_gene: TRBV19
abundance: .

CDR3aa: CASSTSESYEQYF
CDR3nt: TGCGCCAGCTCCACTAGCGAAAGCTACGAGCAGTACTTC
j_gene: TRBJ2-7
len: 13
d_gene: TRBD2
v_gene: TRBV5-1
abundance: .

CDR3aa: CASSLGTGSWKNIQYF
CDR3nt: TGCGCCAGCAGCTTGGGGACAGGGAGTTGGAAAAACATTCAGTACTTC
j_gene: TRBJ2-4
len: 16
d_gene: TRBD1
v_gene: TRBV5-1
abundance: .

CDR3aa: CASRVRGGNTEAFF
CDR3nt: TGTGCCAGCAGAGTTCGAGGGGGGAACACTGAAGCTTTCTTT
j_gene: TRBJ1-1
len: 14
d_gene: .
v_gene: TRBV7-2
abundance: few

CDR3aa: CASSPRQGAGETQYF
CDR3nt: TGTGCCAGCAGCCCTCGACAGGGGGCAGGTGAGACCCAGTACTTC
j_gene: TRBJ2-5
len: 15
d_gene: TRBD1
v_gene: TRBV4-2
abundance: few

CDR3aa: CASSPSRTGDFSEQFF
CDR3nt: TGTGCCAGCTCACCAAGCCGGACAGGGGACTTTAGTGAGCAGTTCTTC
j_gene: TRBJ2-1
len: 16
d_gene: TRBD1
v_gene: TRBV18
abundance: .

CDR3aa: CASSLETSVGETQYF
CDR3nt: TGTGCCAGCAGCCTTGAGACTAGCGTTGGCGAGACCCAGTACTTC
j_gene: TRBJ2-5
len: 15
d_gene: TRBD2
v_gene: TRBV7-6
abundance: once

CDR3aa: CASSILDGGNSNQPQHF
CDR3nt: TGTGCCAGTAGTATACTAGACGGAGGGAATAGCAATCAGCCCCAGCATTTT
j_gene: TRBJ1-5
len: 17
d_gene: .
v_gene: TRBV19
abundance: .

CDR3aa: CASARSRDRGINTEAFF
CDR3nt: TGTGCCAGCGCCAGGAGCCGGGACAGGGGGATAAACACTGAAGCTTTCTTT
j_gene: TRBJ1-1
len: 17
d_gene: TRBD1
v_gene: TRBV5-6
abundance: .

CDR3aa: CASSLEGLSYGYTF
CDR3nt: TGTGCCAGCAGTTTAGAGGGCCTCTCCTATGGCTACACCTTC
j_gene: TRBJ1-2
len: 14
d_gene: .
v_gene: TRBV28
abundance: .

CDR3aa: CASSPSNQPQHF
CDR3nt: TGTGCCAGCAGTCCTTCGAATCAGCCCCAGCATTTT
j_gene: TRBJ1-5
len: 12
d_gene: .
v_gene: TRBV6-1
abundance: .

CDR3aa: CASSYQGYYEQYF
CDR3nt: TGTGCCAGCAGTTATCAGGGATACTACGAGCAGTACTTC
j_gene: TRBJ2-7
len: 13
d_gene: .
v_gene: TRBV6-5
abundance: .

CDR3aa: CASSLNLGRTDTQYF
CDR3nt: TGTGCCAGCAGTTTAAATCTTGGCCGCACAGATACGCAGTATTTT
j_gene: TRBJ2-3
len: 15
d_gene: .
v_gene: TRBV28
abundance: .

CDR3aa: CASSLGTSDTQYF
CDR3nt: TGTGCCAGCAGCTTAGGGACTAGCGATACGCAGTATTTT
j_gene: TRBJ2-3
len: 13
d_gene: TRBD2
v_gene: TRBV7-2
abundance: .

CDR3aa: CASSIGWLDRGRVNQPQHF
CDR3nt: TGTGCCAGTAGTATAGGGTGGTTGGACAGGGGGCGGGTCAATCAGCCCCAGCATTTT
j_gene: TRBJ1-5
len: 19
d_gene: TRBD1
v_gene: TRBV19
abundance: .

CDR3aa: CASSEWGHNQPQHF
CDR3nt: TGTGCCAGCAGTGAATGGGGCCACAATCAGCCCCAGCATTTT
j_gene: TRBJ1-5
len: 14
d_gene: .
v_gene: TRBV2
abundance: .

CDR3aa: CASSLRLGAYEQYF
CDR3nt: TGTGCCAGCAGTTTACGGTTGGGGGCTTACGAGCAGTACTTC
j_gene: TRBJ2-7
len: 14
d_gene: .
v_gene: TRBV28
abundance: once

CDR3aa: CASSLRGVLQETQYF
CDR3nt: TGTGCCAGCAGCTTACGGGGAGTCCTTCAAGAGACCCAGTACTTC
j_gene: TRBJ2-5
len: 15
d_gene: .
v_gene: TRBV7-3
abundance: .

CDR3aa: CASSLLGEGGAQHF
CDR3nt: TGTGCCAGCAGCTTGTTGGGGGAGGGGGGGGCCCAGCATTTT
j_gene: TRBJ1-5
len: 14
d_gene: .
v_gene: TRBV5-6
abundance: few

CDR3aa: CASSEGRGPGQPQHF
CDR3nt: TGTGCCAGCAGCGAAGGCAGGGGGCCTGGTCAGCCCCAGCATTTT
j_gene: TRBJ1-5
len: 15
d_gene: TRBD1
v_gene: TRBV7-9
abundance: .

CDR3aa: CAGRQGDEQFF
CDR3nt: TGTGCCGGAAGACAGGGGGATGAGCAGTTCTTC
j_gene: TRBJ2-1
len: 11
d_gene: TRBD1
v_gene: TRBV2
abundance: few

CDR3aa: CASSAQGRDTEAFF
CDR3nt: TGTGCCAGCAGTGCCCAGGGGAGGGACACTGAAGCTTTCTTT
j_gene: TRBJ1-1
len: 14
d_gene: .
v_gene: TRBV6-5
abundance: few